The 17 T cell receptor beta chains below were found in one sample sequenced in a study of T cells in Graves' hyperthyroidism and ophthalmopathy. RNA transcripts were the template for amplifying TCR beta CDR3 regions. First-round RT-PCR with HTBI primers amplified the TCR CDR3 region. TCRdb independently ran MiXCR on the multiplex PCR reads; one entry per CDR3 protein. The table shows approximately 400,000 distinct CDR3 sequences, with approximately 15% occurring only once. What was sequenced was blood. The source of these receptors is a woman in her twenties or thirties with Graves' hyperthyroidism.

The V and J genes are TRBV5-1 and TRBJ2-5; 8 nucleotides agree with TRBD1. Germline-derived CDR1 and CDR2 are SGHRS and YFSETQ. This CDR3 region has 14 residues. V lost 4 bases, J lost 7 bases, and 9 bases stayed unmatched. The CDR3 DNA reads TGCGCCAGCAGCATGACAGGGGATCGGGGGACCCAGTACTTC. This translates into CASSMTGDRGTQYF. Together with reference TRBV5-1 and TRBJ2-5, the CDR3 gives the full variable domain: KAGVTQTPRYLIKTRGQQVTLSCSPISGHRSVSWYQQTPGQGLQFLFEYFSETQRNKGNFPGRFSGRQFSNSRSEMNVSTLELGDSALYLCASSMTGDRGTQYFGPGTRLLVL.

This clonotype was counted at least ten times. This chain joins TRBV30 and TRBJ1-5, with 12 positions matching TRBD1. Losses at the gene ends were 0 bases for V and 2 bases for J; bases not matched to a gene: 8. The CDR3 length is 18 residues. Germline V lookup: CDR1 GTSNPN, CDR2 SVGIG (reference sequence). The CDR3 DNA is TGTGCCTGGAGTGTACGGGACAGGGGGCTAGTCCGCAATCAGCCCCAGCATTTT. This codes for CAWSVRDRGLVRNQPQHF.

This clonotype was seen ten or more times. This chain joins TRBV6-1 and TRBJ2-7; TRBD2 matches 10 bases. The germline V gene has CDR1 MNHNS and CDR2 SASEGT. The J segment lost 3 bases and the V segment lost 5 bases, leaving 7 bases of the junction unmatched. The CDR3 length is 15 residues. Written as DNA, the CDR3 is TGTGCCAGCAGTTGGACTAGCGGAAAAAACTACGAGCAGTACTTC. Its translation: CASSWTSGKNYEQYF.

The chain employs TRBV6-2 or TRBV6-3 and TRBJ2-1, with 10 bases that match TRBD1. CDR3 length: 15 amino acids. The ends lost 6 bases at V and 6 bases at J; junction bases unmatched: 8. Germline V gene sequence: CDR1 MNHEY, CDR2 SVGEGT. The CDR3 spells CASRELGQGSNEQFF. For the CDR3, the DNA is TGTGCCAGCAGGGAATTGGGACAGGGGAGCAATGAGCAGTTCTTC.

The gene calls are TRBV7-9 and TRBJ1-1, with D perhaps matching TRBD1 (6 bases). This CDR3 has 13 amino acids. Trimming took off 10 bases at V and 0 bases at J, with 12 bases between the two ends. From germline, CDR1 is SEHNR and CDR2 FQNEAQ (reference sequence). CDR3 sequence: CANTDSLNTEAFF. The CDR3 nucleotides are TGTGCCAACACGGACAGTTTGAACACTGAAGCTTTCTTT.

This chain's CDR3 is CSGGQGAYEQYF. DNA of the CDR3: TGCAGCGGCGGCCAGGGGGCCTACGAGCAGTACTTC. The chain links TRBV29-1 to TRBJ2-7; 7 bases map to TRBD1. Trimming took 7 bases from V and 2 from J; bases not matched to a gene: 5. Germline lookup yields CDR1 SQVTM and CDR2 ANQGSEA. The CDR3 sequence is 12 residues long.

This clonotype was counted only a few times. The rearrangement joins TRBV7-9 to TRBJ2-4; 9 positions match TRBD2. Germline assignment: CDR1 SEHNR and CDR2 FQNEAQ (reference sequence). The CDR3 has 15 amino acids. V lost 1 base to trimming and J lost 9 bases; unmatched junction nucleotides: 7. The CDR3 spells CASSLGAGGPVIQYF. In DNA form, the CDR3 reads TGTGCCAGCAGCTTAGGGGCGGGAGGGCCGGTCATTCAGTACTTC.

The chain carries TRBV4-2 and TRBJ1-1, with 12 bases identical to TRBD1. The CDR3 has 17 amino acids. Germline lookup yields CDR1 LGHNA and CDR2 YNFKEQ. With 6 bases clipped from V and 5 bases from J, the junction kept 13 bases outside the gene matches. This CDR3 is CASRAVGQGALRTEAFF. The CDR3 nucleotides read TGTGCCAGCAGGGCCGTGGGACAGGGGGCGTTAAGGACTGAAGCTTTCTTT.

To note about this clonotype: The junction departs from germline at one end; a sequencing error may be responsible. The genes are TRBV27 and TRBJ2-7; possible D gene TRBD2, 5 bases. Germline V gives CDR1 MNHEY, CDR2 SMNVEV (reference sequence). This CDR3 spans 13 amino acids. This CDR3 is CVSSPGSAYEQYF. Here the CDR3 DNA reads TGTGTCAGCAGTCCGGGGAGCGCCTACGAGCAGTACTTC.

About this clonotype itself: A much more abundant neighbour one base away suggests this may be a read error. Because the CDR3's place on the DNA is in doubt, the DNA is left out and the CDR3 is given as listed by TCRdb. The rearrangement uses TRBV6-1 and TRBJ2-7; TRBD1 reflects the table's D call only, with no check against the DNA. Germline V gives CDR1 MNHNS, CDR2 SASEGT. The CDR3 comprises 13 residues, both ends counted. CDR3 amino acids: CATVGQGTYERYF.

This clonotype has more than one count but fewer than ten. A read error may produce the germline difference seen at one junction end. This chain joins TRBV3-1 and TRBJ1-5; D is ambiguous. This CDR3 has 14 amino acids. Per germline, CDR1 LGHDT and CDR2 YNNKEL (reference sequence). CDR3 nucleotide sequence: TGTGCCAGCGCCTCACGAGGGAACAATCGGCCCCAGCATTTT. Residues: CASASRGNNRPQHF.

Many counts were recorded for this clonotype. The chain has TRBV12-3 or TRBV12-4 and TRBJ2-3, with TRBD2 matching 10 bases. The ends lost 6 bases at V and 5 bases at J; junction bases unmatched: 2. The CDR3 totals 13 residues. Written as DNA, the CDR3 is TGTGCCAGCAGACTAGCGGGAAAAGATACGCAGTATTTT. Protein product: CASRLAGKDTQYF.

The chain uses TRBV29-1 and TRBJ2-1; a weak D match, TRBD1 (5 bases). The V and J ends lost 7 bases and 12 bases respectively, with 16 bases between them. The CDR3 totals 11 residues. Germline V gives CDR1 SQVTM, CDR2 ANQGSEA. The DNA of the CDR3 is TGCAGCGCGTACCAGGGATCTGGGCAGTTCTTC. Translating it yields CSAYQGSGQFF.

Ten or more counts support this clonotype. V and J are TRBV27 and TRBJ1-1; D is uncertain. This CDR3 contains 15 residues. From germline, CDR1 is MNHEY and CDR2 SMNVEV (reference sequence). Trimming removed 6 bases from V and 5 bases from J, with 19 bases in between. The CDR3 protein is CASRRTSGTLTEAFF. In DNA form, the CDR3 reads TGTGCCAGCAGACGCACATCAGGCACTTTGACTGAAGCTTTCTTT.

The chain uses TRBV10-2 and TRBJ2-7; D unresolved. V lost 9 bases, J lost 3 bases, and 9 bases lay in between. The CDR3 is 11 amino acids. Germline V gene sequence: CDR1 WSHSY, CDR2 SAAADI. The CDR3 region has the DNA TGCGCCAGTACGGTTGACTACGAGCAGTACTTC. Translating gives CASTVDYEQYF.

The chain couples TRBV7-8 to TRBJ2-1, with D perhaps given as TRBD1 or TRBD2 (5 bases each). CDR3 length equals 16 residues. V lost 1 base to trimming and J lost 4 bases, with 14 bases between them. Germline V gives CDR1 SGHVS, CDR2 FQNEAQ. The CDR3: CASSLGWDQTYNEQFF. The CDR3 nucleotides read TGTGCCAGCAGCTTAGGGTGGGACCAAACGTACAATGAGCAGTTCTTC.

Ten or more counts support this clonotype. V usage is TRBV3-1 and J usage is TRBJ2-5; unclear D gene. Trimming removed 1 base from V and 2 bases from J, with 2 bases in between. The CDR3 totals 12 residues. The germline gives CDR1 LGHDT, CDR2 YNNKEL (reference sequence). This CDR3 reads CASSQVQETQYF. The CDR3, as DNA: TGTGCCAGCAGCCAAGTACAAGAGACCCAGTACTTC.